These 27 T cell receptor beta chains came from one sample sequenced in a study of metastatic and nonmetastatic thyroid tumors. TCRdb re-called the PCR reads with MiXCR. The data show 5,000 or so clones, with 30% seen just once and around a fifth held by the top ten. Among the patients, none had received any treatment before thyroid surgery. Sequences were obtained from adjacent normal tissue. Source of these receptors: a female donor with papillary thyroid cancer or a benign thyroid nodule (not recorded which). Some clones in this sample may be carry-over from other donors' samples.

This clone has a handful of counts. The chain combines TRBV6-1 with TRBJ1-2; D possibly corresponds to TRBD1 (5 bases). Germline-derived CDR1 and CDR2 are MNHNS and SASEGT. Trimming stripped 6 bases from V and 4 bases from J, with 15 bases between. CDR3 size: 14 residues. Here the CDR3 reads CASSSDDSTYGYTF. The CDR3 region has the DNA TGTGCCAGCAGCTCCGACGACAGTACCTATGGCTACACCTTC.

This clone came up many times. V and J are TRBV11-1 and TRBJ1-1, with D tentatively TRBD1 (6 bases). V gave up 1 base and J gave up 4 bases, with 16 bases separating them. The CDR3 is 16 residues long. Per the germline V gene, CDR1 is SGHAT and CDR2 is FQDESV (reference sequence). The CDR3 bases are TGTGCCAGCAGCTTAGGCCGACAGGCAGCTGGCACTGAAGCTTTCTTT. Translated: CASSLGRQAAGTEAFF.

This clone was observed a few times. The chain couples TRBV6-1 to TRBJ2-1, with TRBD2 identical over 11 bases. After removal of 1 base from V and 7 bases from J, the junction contained 3 bases not matched to a gene. Per germline, CDR1 MNHNS and CDR2 SASEGT. This CDR3 region has 15 residues. CDR3 protein: CASSEGVAGGNEQFF. The DNA of the CDR3 is TGTGCCAGCAGTGAAGGGGTAGCGGGAGGGAATGAGCAGTTCTTC.

For the CDR3, the DNA is TGTGCCAGCAGCTCCTCCGGGACAGGGAACAACGAGCAGTACTTC. Amino acid sequence: CASSSSGTGNNEQYF. The rearrangement joins TRBV11-3 to TRBJ2-7; 9 nucleotides match TRBD1. Per the germline V gene, CDR1 is SGHNT and CDR2 is YENEEA. The V and J ends lost 4 bases and 5 bases, in that order; junction bases with no gene match: 9. The CDR3 length is 15 residues.

This clone was counted between two and nine times. This chain links TRBV6-1 with TRBJ1-6; weak D call: TRBD1 (6 bases). The V and J ends lost 9 bases and 7 bases respectively, with 22 bases between them. Germline lookup yields CDR1 MNHNS and CDR2 SASEGT. The CDR3 totals 16 residues. Written as DNA, the CDR3 is TGTGCCAGTTCCCCCCGAGGGGGGTCGCACAATTCACCCCTCCACTTT. This sequence encodes CASSPRGGSHNSPLHF.

This chain links TRBV11-2 with TRBJ2-1; D gene unclear. The CDR3 has 15 amino acids. Per the germline V gene, CDR1 is SGHAT and CDR2 is FQNNGV. With 6 bases removed from V and 2 bases from J, the gap between germline ends came to 14 bases. The CDR3 here is CASSHRVGTYNEQFF. The CDR3 DNA sequence: TGTGCCAGCAGTCACAGAGTCGGTACCTACAATGAGCAGTTCTTC. Based on the CDR3 plus reference TRBV11-2 and TRBJ2-1, the full variable domain is EAGVAQSPRYKIIEKRQSVAFWCNPISGHATLYWYQQILGQGPKLLIQFQNNGVVDDSQLPKDRFSAERLKGVDSTLKIQPAKLEDSAVYLCASSHRVGTYNEQFFGPGTRLTVL.

This clone appeared a few times. Additional DNA sequences in this sample encode the identical CDR3. The gene calls are TRBV27 and TRBJ2-1; 8 positions agree with TRBD1. The CDR3 runs 15 residues. Germline V gene sequence: CDR1 MNHEY, CDR2 SMNVEV (reference sequence). V was pared by 6 bases and J by 4 bases, with 8 bases of the junction left unmatched. In DNA form, the CDR3 reads TGTGCCAGCAGCTCTCCTGGACAGGGATACAATGAGCAGTTCTTC. Its translation is CASSSPGQGYNEQFF.

By frequency in the sample, this clone is medium-sized. The V call is TRBV7-9, the J call TRBJ2-1; 7 positions match TRBD1. V lost 5 bases and J lost 0; bases outside the gene matches: 7. Germline V gene data show CDR1 as SEHNR and CDR2 as FQNEAQ (reference sequence). This CDR3 contains 16 residues. CDR3 protein: CASSPGTAISYNEQFF. The CDR3 DNA sequence: TGTGCCAGCAGCCCCGGGACAGCCATCTCCTACAATGAGCAGTTCTTC. Full variable domain (remainder filled in from reference TRBV7-9 and TRBJ2-1): DTGVSQNPRHKITKRGQNVTFRCDPISEHNRLYWYRQTLGQGPEFLTYFQNEAQLEKSRLLSDRFSAERPKGSFSTLEIQRTEQGDSAMYLCASSPGTAISYNEQFFGPGTRLTVL.

The sample holds a few counts of this clone. V gene TRBV11-2 combines with J gene TRBJ2-7; possibly TRBD2 for D (5 bases). There are 16 residues in the CDR3. Germline V gene data show CDR1 as SGHAT and CDR2 as FQNNGV. Trimming removed 6 bases at V and 2 bases at J, with 20 bases between. Here the CDR3 DNA reads TGTGCCAGCAGAAGATATGGGCGATCGAGGGCCTACGAGCAGTACTTC. This encodes CASRRYGRSRAYEQYF.

The rearrangement uses TRBV6-2 or TRBV6-3 and TRBJ2-7; TRBD2 matches at 16 bases. The V segment lost 8 bases and the J segment 3 bases; nucleotides outside the gene matches: 19. The CDR3 loop spans 20 amino acids. Germline V gives CDR1 MNHEY, CDR2 SVGEGT. In DNA, the CDR3 is TGTGCCAGCGGGGGACTAGCGGGAGGGCCAGGGAATATCTTTCACTACGAGCAGTACTTC. It is translated as CASGGLAGGPGNIFHYEQYF.

Relative to its sample, this clone is medium-sized. V gene TRBV27 combines with J gene TRBJ2-5; D remains unclear. The CDR3 covers 14 residues. V was trimmed by 5 bases and J by 4 bases, leaving 14 bases between them. Germline V gene data show CDR1 as MNHEY and CDR2 as SMNVEV (reference sequence). The chain's CDR3 is CASSPTSPTETQYF. CDR3 bases: TGTGCCAGCAGTCCTACTTCTCCCACAGAGACCCAGTACTTC.

The chain uses TRBV9 and TRBJ2-7; tentative D call: TRBD1 (5 bases). Germline loops: CDR1 SGDLS, CDR2 YYNGEE. Trimming left V 2 bases short and J 1 base short, with 13 bases between. This CDR3 has 15 residues. The CDR3 coding sequence is TGTGCCAGCAGCGTCGCGACAGCCCTGTCCTACGAGCAGTACGTC. The encoded protein is CASSVATALSYEQYV.

DNA of the CDR3: TGTGCCAGCAGCTTAACACTAGCGAGGAACAATGAGCAGTTCTTC. It translates to CASSLTLARNNEQFF. This sequence joins TRBV7-3 and TRBJ2-1, with 7 bases lining up with TRBD2. Germline loops: CDR1 SGHTA, CDR2 FQGTGA. With V trimmed by 0 bases and J by 5 bases, 4 bases remained unmatched. This CDR3 comprises 15 residues.

This chain links TRBV27 with TRBJ2-3; TRBD2 matches 9 bases. The germline gives CDR1 MNHEY, CDR2 SMNVEV (reference sequence). The CDR3 length is 16 residues. The V segment lost 4 bases and the J segment 0 bases; nucleotides outside the gene matches: 5. CDR3 amino acids: CASSSLAGASTDTQYF. The CDR3 nucleotides are TGTGCCAGCAGTTCATTAGCGGGAGCTAGCACAGATACGCAGTATTTT.

The gene calls are TRBV27 and TRBJ2-1, with a possible D match to TRBD2 (6 bases). The CDR3 sequence is 16 residues long. Germline loops: CDR1 MNHEY, CDR2 SMNVEV (reference sequence). The ends were cut back, 5 bases at V and 7 bases at J, with 21 bases in the middle. The CDR3 DNA is TGTGCCAGCAGTCCACTACTGACGGGGGTTAGGAATGAGCAGTTCTTC. This translates into CASSPLLTGVRNEQFF.

The chain carries TRBV6-2 or TRBV6-3 and TRBJ1-2; the D is unclear. This CDR3 contains 14 residues. The germline gives CDR1 MNHEY, CDR2 SVGEGT. The V gene lost 1 base and the J gene lost 4 bases, with 10 bases spanning the gap. The CDR3 spells CASSYFGPSYGYTF. The CDR3 DNA sequence: TGTGCCAGCAGTTACTTCGGACCGTCCTATGGCTACACCTTC.

V gene TRBV27 combines with J gene TRBJ2-1, with D tentatively TRBD2 (7 bases). Per the germline V gene, CDR1 is MNHEY and CDR2 is SMNVEV (reference sequence). The CDR3 covers 16 residues. V was clipped by 7 bases and J by 16 bases, with 32 bases between them. The CDR3 here is CASTPHTGGPYNDHFF. CDR3 sequence (DNA): TGTGCCAGCACTCCCCATACGGGGGGCCCCTACAATGATCACTTCTTC.

In its sample, this clone is medium-sized. V gene TRBV20-1 combines with J gene TRBJ1-1; unclear D gene. The CDR3 contains 13 residues. With 2 bases removed from V and 1 base from J, the gap between germline ends came to 8 bases. Germline loops: CDR1 DFQATT, CDR2 SNEGSKA (reference sequence). The CDR3: CSARSAPNTEAFF. The CDR3 nucleotides are TGCAGTGCTAGAAGTGCTCCGAACACTGAAGCTTTCTTT.

The chain employs TRBV5-1 and TRBJ2-7; D ambiguous. V was cut by 4 bases and J by 3 bases, with 8 bases left in between. Germline assignment: CDR1 SGHRS and CDR2 YFSETQ. The CDR3 totals 12 residues. The DNA for the CDR3 is TGCGCCAGCAGCCCAGACAACTACGAGCAGTACTTC. Translated, it gives CASSPDNYEQYF.

This clone was observed once. Compared with germline, one end of the junction differs, possibly owing to a read error. The chain uses TRBV5-1 and TRBJ2-2, with 14 bases lining up with TRBD2. From germline, CDR1 is SGHRS and CDR2 YFSETQ. CDR3 size: 15 residues. DNA for the CDR3: TGCACCGGCAGCTTGGGACTAGCGGGAGCCGGGGATCTGTTTTTT. Encoded protein: CTGSLGLAGAGDLFF.

Only a few counts were recorded for this clone. The CDR3 loop reads CASSIGSLNEKLFF. The CDR3 nucleotides read TGTGCCAGCAGCATCGGGTCGCTTAATGAAAAACTGTTTTTT. The chain uses TRBV7-9 and TRBJ1-4; no clear D gene. This CDR3 has 14 residues. The germline V gene encodes CDR1 SEHNR and CDR2 FQNEAQ (reference sequence). Between the trimmed V and J ends, which lost 5 bases and 4 bases, there was a span of 11 bases.

As to this clone: At one of its ends the junction is not consistent with the germline gene, which may arise from a read error. V gene TRBV11-1 combines with J gene TRBJ2-1; D uncertain. There are 16 residues in the CDR3. Germline lookup yields CDR1 SGHAT and CDR2 FQDESV (reference sequence). The CDR3 here is CASSFFGGSSYDEQFF. The CDR3 DNA reads TGTGCCAGCAGCTTTTTCGGCGGAAGCTCCTACGATGAGCAGTTCTTC.

This clone was seen only a few times. The chain employs TRBV6-2 or TRBV6-3 and TRBJ1-6; a possible D gene is TRBD1 (6 bases). The germline V gene encodes CDR1 MNHEY and CDR2 SVGEGT. The CDR3 runs 17 residues. Trimming took off 5 bases at V and 0 bases at J, with 14 bases between the two ends. CDR3 coding DNA: TGTGCCAGCAGTCCCCGACAGGAACGCTCCTATAATTCACCCCTCCACTTT. This sequence encodes CASSPRQERSYNSPLHF.

The chain has TRBV15 and TRBJ1-5, with D maybe TRBD1 (6 bases). V lost 4 bases and J 2 bases, leaving 12 bases between the germline ends. The germline gives CDR1 LNHNV, CDR2 YYDKDF (reference sequence). The CDR3 length is 15 residues. CDR3 protein: CATSISGAGNQPQHF. The CDR3 DNA is TGTGCCACCAGCATATCGGGGGCAGGCAATCAGCCCCAGCATTTT.

By sample fraction, this clone is medium-sized. This chain links TRBV3-1 with TRBJ1-3; no clear D. This CDR3 is built from 16 residues. The germline V gene encodes CDR1 LGHDT and CDR2 YNNKEL (reference sequence). V lost 5 bases and J 0 bases, leaving 14 bases between the germline ends. CDR3 DNA: TGTGCCAGCAGCAAAGGCAGGTCGGGCTCTGGAAACACCATATATTTT. This codes for CASSKGRSGSGNTIYF.

The chain couples TRBV6-9 to TRBJ2-7, with 7 positions matching TRBD1. Germline V gene lookup returns CDR1 MNHGY and CDR2 SVAAGI. This CDR3 contains 12 residues. J was trimmed by 9 bases and V by 4 bases; bases with no gene match: 6. The CDR3 nucleotides are TGTGCCAGCAGTTCCCGGAGGACAGGGCAGTACTTC. Translation: CASSSRRTGQYF.

In this sample, this clone turned up a few times. This chain links TRBV27 with TRBJ2-7; 9 positions match TRBD2. Germline V CDR1 and CDR2: MNHEY, SMNVEV (reference sequence). V lost 6 bases to trimming and J lost 4 bases; unmatched junction nucleotides: 13. The CDR3 runs to 16 residues. CDR3 amino acids: CASSYSGSHSGYEQYF. The CDR3 DNA is TGTGCCAGCAGCTATAGCGGGAGCCACTCTGGATACGAGCAGTACTTC.